This T cell receptor beta chain was identified in a study of cytomegalovirus exposure and HLA in healthy donors. Study-wide results and caveats: Differences between HLA loci emerged in a later analysis of TCR association rates, with DRB1 most and HLA-C fewest.

The CDR3 is 15 residues long. The ends lost 0 bases at V and 4 bases at J; junction bases unmatched: 4. Germline CDR1 LNHNV, CDR2 YYDKDF (reference sequence). With 60 Vbeta and 13 Jbeta primers, the PCR was carried out. Method: immunoSEQ multiplex PCR; TCRdb's copy keeps in-frame clones and lacks some. This table has more than 65,000 clones, around 79% appearing once. Remarks on this clone: The antigen is undetermined.

This TCR was recovered from a woman between 40 and 55 years old in good health and CMV-seropositive. The rearrangement links TRBV15 to TRBJ2-7, with 9 bases fitting TRBD2. The sample taken for sequencing was PBMCs. CDR3 loop: CATSRDGTSGYEQYF. The CDR3 DNA is TGTGCCACCAGCAGAGATGGTACTAGCGGGTACGAGCAGTACTTC.